These 2 T cell receptor beta chains originate from one sample sequenced in a study of technical replicates of blood from four donors. The data were produced by immunoSEQ multiplex PCR, yet TCRdb's version contains in-frame clones alone and is incomplete. The data hold more than 70,000 clones, with about 92% observed a single time. The sample consisted of T cells isolated from PBMCs. Source of these receptors: a human donor in good health.

The J gene is TRBJ1-4, the V gene TRBV28, with D unclear. From germline, CDR1 is MDHEN and CDR2 SYDVKM. V was cut by 6 bases and J by 8 bases, with 19 bases left in between. The CDR3 loop spans 15 amino acids. The CDR3 coding sequence is TGTGCCAGCAGCTACAAACCGGGAAATGCGGAAAAACTGTTTTTT. It translates to CASSYKPGNAEKLFF.

The rearrangement uses TRBV4-1 and TRBJ2-7; 7 bases align to TRBD2. V was pared by 0 bases and J by 2 bases, with 16 bases of the junction left unmatched. The CDR3 is 19 amino acids. The germline V gene has CDR1 MGHRA and CDR2 YSYEKL. The DNA for the CDR3 is TGCGCCAGCAGCCAAGATGGCTTAACGGGAGGCAGGGTCCCCTACGAGCAGTACTTC. Its translation: CASSQDGLTGGRVPYEQYF.